This T cell receptor beta chain was sequenced for a study of cytomegalovirus exposure and HLA in healthy donors. The V and J ends lost 1 base and 2 bases, in that order; junction bases with no gene match: 10. This CDR3 region has 17 residues. CDR1 is MGHRA and CDR2 is YSYEKL in the germline V gene. The primer mix had 60 Vbeta and 13 Jbeta primers. Sequencing was performed with immunoSEQ multiplex PCR; in TCRdb, only in-frame clones are kept and a portion is missing. This table has around 150,000 clones, roughly three quarters appearing once. Source material: PBMCs. This receptor was taken from a woman in her forties or fifties in good health and CMV-seronegative. The rearrangement links TRBV4-1 to TRBJ2-7; 8 nucleotides align to TRBD1. The CDR3 DNA is TGCGCCAGCAGCCAAGTATTTGGGGAGACAGGGGCCTACGAGCAGTACTTC. It translates to CASSQVFGETGAYEQYF.